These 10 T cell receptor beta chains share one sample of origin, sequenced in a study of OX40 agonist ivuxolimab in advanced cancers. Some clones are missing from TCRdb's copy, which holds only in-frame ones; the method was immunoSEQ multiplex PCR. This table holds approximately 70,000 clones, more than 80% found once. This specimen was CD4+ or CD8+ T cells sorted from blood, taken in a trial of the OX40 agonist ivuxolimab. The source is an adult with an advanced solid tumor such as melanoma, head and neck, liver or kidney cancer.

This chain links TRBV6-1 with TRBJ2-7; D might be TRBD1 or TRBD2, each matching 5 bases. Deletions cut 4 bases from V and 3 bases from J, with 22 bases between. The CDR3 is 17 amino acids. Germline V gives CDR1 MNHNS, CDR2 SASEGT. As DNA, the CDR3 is TGTGCCAGCAGTGGGCGACTGAGTGGTGGGACGGGCTACGAGCAGTACTTC. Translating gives CASSGRLSGGTGYEQYF.

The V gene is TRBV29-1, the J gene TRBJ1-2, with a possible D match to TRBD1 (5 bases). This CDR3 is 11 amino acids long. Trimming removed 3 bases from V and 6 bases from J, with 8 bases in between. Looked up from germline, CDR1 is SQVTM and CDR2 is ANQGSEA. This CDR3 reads CSVEEGHGYTF. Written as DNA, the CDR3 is TGCAGCGTTGAGGAGGGGCATGGCTACACCTTC.

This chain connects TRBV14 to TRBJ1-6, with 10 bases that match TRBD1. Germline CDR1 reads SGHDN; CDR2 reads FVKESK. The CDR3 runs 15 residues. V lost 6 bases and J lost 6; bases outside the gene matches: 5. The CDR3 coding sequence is TGTGCCAGCAGGCTGACAGGGGGCGGTAATTCACCCCTCCACTTT. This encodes CASRLTGGGNSPLHF.

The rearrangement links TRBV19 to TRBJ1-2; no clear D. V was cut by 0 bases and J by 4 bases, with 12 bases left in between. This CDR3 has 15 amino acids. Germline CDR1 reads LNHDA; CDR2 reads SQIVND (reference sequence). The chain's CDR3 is CASSIDLWAAYGYTF. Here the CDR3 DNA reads TGTGCCAGTAGTATAGATTTGTGGGCAGCCTATGGCTACACCTTC.

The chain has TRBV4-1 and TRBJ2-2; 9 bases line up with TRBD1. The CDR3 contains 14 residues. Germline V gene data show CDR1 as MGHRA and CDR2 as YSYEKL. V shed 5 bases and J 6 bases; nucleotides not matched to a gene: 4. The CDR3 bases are TGCGCCAGCAGCTACCGACAGGGGGCCGGGGAGCTGTTTTTT. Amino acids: CASSYRQGAGELFF.

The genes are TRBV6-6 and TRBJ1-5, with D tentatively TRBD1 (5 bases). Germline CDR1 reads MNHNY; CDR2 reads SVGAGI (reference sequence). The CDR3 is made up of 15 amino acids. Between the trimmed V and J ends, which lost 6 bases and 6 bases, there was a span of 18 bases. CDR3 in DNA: TGTGCCAGCAGGGGTGCGCAGGGTTTGAGTCAGCCCCAGCATTTT. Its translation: CASRGAQGLSQPQHF.

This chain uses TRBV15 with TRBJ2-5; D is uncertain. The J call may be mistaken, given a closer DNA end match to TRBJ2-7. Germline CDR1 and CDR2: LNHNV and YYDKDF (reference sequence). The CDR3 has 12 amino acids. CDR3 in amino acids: CATSRVGYEQYF. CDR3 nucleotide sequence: TGTGCCACCAGCAGAGTAGGCTACGAGCAGTACTTC.

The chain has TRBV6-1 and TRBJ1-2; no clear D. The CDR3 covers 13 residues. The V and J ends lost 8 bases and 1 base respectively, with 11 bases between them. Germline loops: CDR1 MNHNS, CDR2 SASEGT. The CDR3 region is CASWPAVNYGYTF. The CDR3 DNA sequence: TGTGCCAGCTGGCCCGCAGTTAACTATGGCTACACCTTC.

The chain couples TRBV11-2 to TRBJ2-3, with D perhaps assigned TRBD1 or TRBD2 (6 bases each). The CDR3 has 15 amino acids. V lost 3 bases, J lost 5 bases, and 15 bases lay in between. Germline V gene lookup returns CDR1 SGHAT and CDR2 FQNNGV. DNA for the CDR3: TGTGCCAGCAGCTTCTTCCGGGGGCCCATAGATACGCAGTATTTT. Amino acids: CASSFFRGPIDTQYF. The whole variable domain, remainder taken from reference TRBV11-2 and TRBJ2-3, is EAGVAQSPRYKIIEKRQSVAFWCNPISGHATLYWYQQILGQGPKLLIQFQNNGVVDDSQLPKDRFSAERLKGVDSTLKIQPAKLEDSAVYLCASSFFRGPIDTQYFGPGTRLTVL.

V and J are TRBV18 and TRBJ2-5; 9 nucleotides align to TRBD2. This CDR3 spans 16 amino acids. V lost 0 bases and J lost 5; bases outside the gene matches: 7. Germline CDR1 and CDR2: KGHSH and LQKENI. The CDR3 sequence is CASSPPGSGGMETQYF. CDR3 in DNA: TGTGCCAGCTCACCACCAGGTAGCGGGGGTATGGAGACCCAGTACTTC.